These 29 T cell receptor beta chains originate from one sample sequenced in a study of blood T cell repertoires in COVID-19. TCRdb's copy holds only in-frame clones and misses some; the assay was immunoSEQ multiplex PCR. This repertoire shows fewer than 200,000 clones, 88% found once; its top ten account for roughly 1.9%. Sequenced: peripheral blood. The source is a man aged 45-65 years who had recovered from COVID-19.

The chain combines TRBV20-1 with TRBJ1-1; 8 nucleotides match TRBD1. V trimming: 3 bases; J trimming: 4 bases; junction bases outside the gene matches: 7. Germline CDR1 reads DFQATT; CDR2 reads SNEGSKA (reference sequence). There are 14 residues in the CDR3. CDR3 sequence: CSASPRGRITEAFF. The CDR3 region has the DNA TGCAGTGCTAGTCCCAGGGGGCGGATCACTGAAGCTTTCTTT.

This clone was observed once. The V and J genes are TRBV18 and TRBJ2-2; 8 nucleotides match TRBD2. CDR1 KGHSH and CDR2 LQKENI come from the germline V gene. Germline trimming cut 6 bases from V and 5 bases from J; bases unmatched to any gene: 8. The length of the CDR3 is 15 residues. CDR3 loop: CASSRAGVGTGELFF. The CDR3 nucleotides read TGTGCCAGCTCCCGAGCGGGAGTAGGTACCGGGGAGCTGTTTTTT.

The rearrangement links TRBV9 to TRBJ2-5; unclear D gene. This CDR3 is built from 16 residues. The V end was cut by 0 bases, the J end by 1 base, with 13 bases between. Per germline, CDR1 SGDLS and CDR2 YYNGEE. The CDR3 region is CASSVAVDLSQETQYF. In nucleotides, the CDR3 is TGTGCCAGCAGCGTAGCTGTCGATCTAAGCCAAGAGACCCAGTACTTC.

The J gene is TRBJ2-6, the V gene TRBV3-1 (or the pseudogene TRBV3-2); tentative D call: TRBD1 (5 bases). V was clipped by 0 bases and J by 15 bases, with 24 bases between them. The germline V gene has CDR1 LGHDT and CDR2 YNNKEL (reference sequence). The CDR3 spans 17 residues. DNA for the CDR3: TGTGCCAGCAGCCAAGATAAAAAGTACAGGTCCCCTACCGCCCTGACTTTC. This codes for CASSQDKKYRSPTALTF.

This clone was counted at least ten times. The V gene is TRBV19, the J gene TRBJ1-5; D is perhaps TRBD1 (6 bases). The CDR3 is made up of 13 amino acids. Germline V gene data show CDR1 as LNHDA and CDR2 as SQIVND (reference sequence). V was clipped by 6 bases and J by 3 bases, with 9 bases between them. The CDR3 DNA follows: TGTGCCAGTAGGCAGGGACACAATCAGCCCCAGCATTTT. Protein sequence: CASRQGHNQPQHF.

CDR3 sequence: CASNPDIRPFNEKLFF. DNA for the CDR3: TGCGCCAGCAACCCGGACATCAGGCCGTTTAATGAAAAACTGTTTTTT. V is TRBV10-1 and J is TRBJ1-4; TRBD1 is a possible D gene (5 bases). V dropped 7 bases and J dropped 4 bases, with 19 bases sitting between them. Germline V CDR1 and CDR2: WNHNN, SYGVQD (reference sequence). The CDR3 sequence is 16 residues long.

Comments on this clone: Compared with germline, one end of the junction differs, possibly owing to a read error. The chain has TRBV2 and TRBJ2-7, with 8 positions matching TRBD1. The CDR3 sequence is 10 residues long. The germline V gene encodes CDR1 SNHLY and CDR2 FYNNEI. The DNA for the CDR3 is TGTGCCAGCGGTAACAGGGGGGAGCACTTC. Its protein product is CASGNRGEHF.

J is TRBJ2-2 and V is TRBV15; the match to TRBD1 covers 9 bases. Germline V CDR1 and CDR2: LNHNV, YYDKDF (reference sequence). Losses at the gene ends were 7 bases for V and 4 bases for J; bases not matched to a gene: 4. The CDR3 covers 14 residues. The CDR3 reads CATIGTGRTGELFF. In DNA, the CDR3 is TGTGCCACCATCGGGACAGGGCGCACCGGGGAGCTGTTTTTT.

This chain links TRBV7-6 with TRBJ1-3; D possibly corresponds to TRBD1 (5 bases). The CDR3 contains 16 residues. Germline V gene lookup returns CDR1 SGHVS and CDR2 FNYEAQ. Trimming took off 4 bases at V and 8 bases at J, with 21 bases between the two ends. In nucleotides, the CDR3 is TGTGCCAGCAGCTCCGCGACAGTGGGGATATTGGACACCATATATTTT. This gives the protein CASSSATVGILDTIYF.

The rearrangement uses TRBV18 and TRBJ2-3; 10 bases are a match to TRBD2. Germline lookup yields CDR1 KGHSH and CDR2 LQKENI. With V trimmed by 3 bases and J by 0 bases, 3 bases remained unmatched. This CDR3 is 16 amino acids long. In nucleotides, the CDR3 is TGTGCCAGCTCACCCTGGACTAGCGGCAGCACAGATACGCAGTATTTT. It encodes CASSPWTSGSTDTQYF.

The chain uses TRBV11-2 and TRBJ2-7, with 8 bases aligning to TRBD2. V dropped 3 bases and J dropped 2; count of bases not matched to a gene: 3. The length of the CDR3 is 14 residues. Germline values: CDR1 SGHAT, CDR2 FQNNGV. The CDR3 DNA sequence: TGTGCCAGCAGCTTTGGGACTAGGGCCTACGAGCAGTACTTC. Amino acids: CASSFGTRAYEQYF.

This rearrangement joins TRBV27 to TRBJ2-5; TRBD2 matches 7 bases. The ends lost 0 bases at V and 4 bases at J; junction bases unmatched: 14. The CDR3 loop spans 18 amino acids. Germline V lookup: CDR1 MNHEY, CDR2 SMNVEV (reference sequence). The CDR3 DNA sequence: TGTGCCAGCAGTTTATCGGGGTACGGTGCGGGAGAGGCAGAGACCCAGTACTTC. It yields the protein CASSLSGYGAGEAETQYF.

The chain uses TRBV9 and TRBJ2-1; TRBD2 agrees at 10 bases. This CDR3 has 16 amino acids. Germline CDR1 reads SGDLS; CDR2 reads YYNGEE. The J segment lost 8 bases and the V segment lost 0 bases, leaving 8 bases of the junction unmatched. The CDR3: CASSVGFSGGVHEQFF. DNA for the CDR3: TGTGCCAGCAGCGTAGGTTTCAGCGGGGGGGTCCATGAGCAGTTCTTC.

The table lists this clone with a count of one. The chain links TRBV19 to TRBJ1-2, with no clear D. With 8 bases removed from V and 1 base from J, the gap between germline ends came to 11 bases. Looked up from germline, CDR1 is LNHDA and CDR2 is SQIVND (reference sequence). The CDR3 consists of 13 residues. In nucleotides, the CDR3 is TGTGCCAGTTCGGTCCTCCGTAACTATGGCTACACCTTC. This encodes CASSVLRNYGYTF.

Written as DNA, the CDR3 is TGTGCCAGCAGCCTGACTAGCGGGGGAAATGAGCAGTTCTTC. Protein sequence: CASSLTSGGNEQFF. The rearrangement links TRBV5-4 to TRBJ2-1, with 12 bases aligning to TRBD2. The trim removed 4 bases at V and 7 bases at J, leaving 3 bases unmatched. Germline lookup yields CDR1 SGHNT and CDR2 YYREEE (reference sequence). The CDR3 loop spans 14 amino acids.

The gene calls are TRBV18 and TRBJ1-4; no reliable D call. Trimming shortened V by 2 bases and J by 8 bases, and 9 bases separated the two germline ends. CDR1 KGHSH and CDR2 LQKENI come from the germline V gene. The length of the CDR3 is 13 residues. The CDR3 DNA reads as TGTGCCAGCTCACCAACAGACGGAGAAAAACTGTTTTTT. The encoded protein is CASSPTDGEKLFF.

The rearrangement links TRBV7-8 to TRBJ1-1, with a weak D call TRBD1 (6 bases). Trimming cost V 1 base and J 3 bases, with 6 bases left between them. This CDR3 region has 13 residues. The germline V gene has CDR1 SGHVS and CDR2 FQNEAQ. CDR3 in DNA: TGTGCCAGCAGCTTAGACAGGGACACTGAAGCTTTCTTT. This sequence encodes CASSLDRDTEAFF. Looking up the rest from reference TRBV7-8 and TRBJ1-1 gives the full variable domain: GAGVSQSPRYKVAKRGQDVALRCDPISGHVSLFWYQQALGQGPEFLTYFQNEAQLDKSGLPSDRFFAERPEGSVSTLKIQRTQQEDSAVYLCASSLDRDTEAFFGQGTRLTVV.

The gene calls are TRBV19 and TRBJ1-3; no definite D call. This CDR3 region has 17 residues. CDR1 and CDR2 (germline): LNHDA, SQIVND (reference sequence). V was shortened by 5 bases and J by 1 base, with 18 bases between the two germline ends. The CDR3 sequence: CASSPSPPGRSGNTIYF. The CDR3 DNA is TGTGCCAGTAGTCCAAGCCCCCCTGGGAGATCTGGAAACACCATATATTTT.

This sequence joins TRBV28 and TRBJ2-1, with D maybe TRBD1 (6 bases). Deletions cut 7 bases from V and 9 bases from J, with 16 bases between. Germline V gene sequence: CDR1 MDHEN, CDR2 SYDVKM. This CDR3 region has 13 residues. The CDR3 is CASNPGGGSEQFF. CDR3 DNA: TGTGCCAGCAATCCGGGTGGGGGCAGTGAGCAGTTCTTC.

The chain couples TRBV27 to TRBJ1-6; 8 bases fit TRBD1. The CDR3 covers 15 residues. The V segment lost 4 bases and the J segment 7 bases; nucleotides outside the gene matches: 6. CDR1 and CDR2 from the germline V gene are MNHEY and SMNVEV (reference sequence). The CDR3 loop reads CASSSDRGPNSPLHF. The CDR3 nucleotides read TGTGCCAGCAGTTCCGACAGGGGCCCGAATTCACCCCTCCACTTT.

There are a few counts of this clone. The chain uses TRBV4-1 and TRBJ2-7, with D maybe TRBD1 (5 bases). The germline V gene encodes CDR1 MGHRA and CDR2 YSYEKL. The ends were cut back, 0 bases at V and 0 bases at J, with 6 bases in the middle. The CDR3 totals 14 residues. The CDR3 coding sequence is TGCGCCAGCAGCCAAGAGGACAACTCCTACGAGCAGTACTTC. This encodes CASSQEDNSYEQYF.

V gene TRBV5-4 combines with J gene TRBJ1-1; a weak D match, TRBD1 (6 bases). Trimming cost V 2 bases and J 0 bases, with 8 bases left between them. Germline CDR1 is SGHNT and CDR2 is YYREEE (reference sequence). The CDR3 extends over 14 amino acids. The CDR3 nucleotides read TGTGCCAGCAGCTTCGGACAGATGAACACTGAAGCTTTCTTT. Protein: CASSFGQMNTEAFF.

This chain uses TRBV10-2 with TRBJ2-3; D is perhaps TRBD1 (6 bases). The V gene's germline CDR1 is WSHSY and CDR2 SAAADI. Trimming removed 3 bases at V and 5 bases at J, with 9 bases between. This CDR3 is built from 13 residues. As DNA, the CDR3 is TGCGCCAGCAGTGACGTAGGGGGAGATACGCAGTATTTT. Its protein product is CASSDVGGDTQYF.

The chain links TRBV24-1 to TRBJ2-5, with 9 bases fitting TRBD1. Germline V CDR1 and CDR2: KGHDR, SFDVKD. The trim removed 4 bases at V and 3 bases at J, leaving 5 bases unmatched. This CDR3 comprises 15 residues. The CDR3 here is CATSDKQGAKETQYF. The DNA of the CDR3 is TGTGCCACCAGTGACAAACAGGGGGCAAAAGAGACCCAGTACTTC.

The chain recombines TRBV7-9 with TRBJ2-3; no clear D. Per the germline V gene, CDR1 is SEHNR and CDR2 is FQNEAQ (reference sequence). V lost 4 bases to trimming and J lost 1 base, with 12 bases between them. The CDR3 has 15 amino acids. In nucleotides, the CDR3 is TGTGCCAGCAGCTCATCAATCCTACGCACAGATACGCAGTATTTT. It encodes CASSSSILRTDTQYF.

CDR3 nucleotides: TGTGCCAGCAGCTTAGCCGTGGGTCTAGCACACGAGCAGTACTTC. Translation gives CASSLAVGLAHEQYF. V gene TRBV7-9 combines with J gene TRBJ2-7, with D possibly being TRBD2 (5 bases). Trimming cost V 0 bases and J 5 bases, with 14 bases left between them. This CDR3 has 15 residues. Per germline, CDR1 SEHNR and CDR2 FQNEAQ (reference sequence). The whole variable domain, remainder taken from reference TRBV7-9 and TRBJ2-7, is DTGVSQNPRHKITKRGQNVTFRCDPISEHNRLYWYRQTLGQGPEFLTYFQNEAQLEKSRLLSDRFSAERPKGSFSTLEIQRTEQGDSAMYLCASSLAVGLAHEQYFGPGTRLTVT.

V usage is TRBV7-9 and J usage is TRBJ2-5; 11 bases line up with TRBD1. V lost 5 bases, J lost 5 bases, and 4 bases stayed unmatched. Per germline, CDR1 SEHNR and CDR2 FQNEAQ (reference sequence). This CDR3 is built from 14 residues. The CDR3 loop reads CASSPGTGGETQYF. CDR3 nucleotides: TGTGCCAGCAGCCCGGGGACAGGGGGTGAGACCCAGTACTTC.

The chain carries TRBV27 and TRBJ1-1, with no clear D. The CDR3 spans 12 residues. In germline, CDR1 is MNHEY, CDR2 SMNVEV (reference sequence). The V gene lost 4 bases and the J gene lost 3 bases, with 6 bases spanning the gap. CDR3 region: CASSYRDTEAFF. For the CDR3, the DNA is TGTGCCAGCAGTTACCGGGACACTGAAGCTTTCTTT.

The chain employs TRBV9 and TRBJ1-4; no clear D. CDR3 length: 13 amino acids. Germline V gives CDR1 SGDLS, CDR2 YYNGEE. Trimming took off 0 bases at V and 5 bases at J, with 5 bases between the two ends. The CDR3 DNA reads as TGTGCCAGCAGCGTAGGGGCCAATGAAAAACTGTTTTTT. Its translation is CASSVGANEKLFF.